These 18 T cell receptor beta chains originate from one sample sequenced in a study of blood T cell repertoires in COVID-19. Sequencing was performed with immunoSEQ multiplex PCR; in TCRdb, only in-frame clones are kept and a portion is missing. The sample yields some 190,000 clones, 70% to 85% seen once. Source material: peripheral blood. All receptors come from an elderly woman with COVID-19, enrolled during active disease.

The V and J genes are TRBV5-5 and TRBJ1-1; the D gene is possibly TRBD1 (5 bases). The CDR3 is 14 residues long. The germline gives CDR1 SGHKS, CDR2 YYEKEE (reference sequence). The ends were cut back, 4 bases at V and 0 bases at J, with 10 bases in the middle. The CDR3 protein is CASSTRAMNTEAFF. CDR3 coding DNA: TGTGCCAGCAGCACCAGGGCGATGAACACTGAAGCTTTCTTT.

The rearrangement uses TRBV6-5 and TRBJ2-1; 7 positions agree with TRBD1. The CDR3 totals 15 residues. The ends lost 5 bases at V and 6 bases at J; junction bases unmatched: 10. Germline values: CDR1 MNHEY, CDR2 SVGAGI. The CDR3 sequence: CASSPRDSIPNEQFF. CDR3 coding DNA: TGTGCCAGCAGTCCCCGGGACAGTATCCCCAATGAGCAGTTCTTC.

The V gene is TRBV5-4, the J gene TRBJ2-3; 7 bases are shared with TRBD2. With V trimmed by 6 bases and J by 3 bases, 13 bases remained unmatched. This CDR3 spans 16 amino acids. The germline gives CDR1 SGHNT, CDR2 YYREEE (reference sequence). Here the CDR3 reads CASTKRERDGTDTQYF. Here the CDR3 DNA reads TGTGCCAGCACCAAAAGAGAGCGGGACGGGACAGATACGCAGTATTTT.

This chain uses TRBV9 with TRBJ1-5; a weak D match, TRBD1 (5 bases). The CDR3 extends over 15 amino acids. V was cut by 4 bases and J by 7 bases, with 18 bases left in between. CDR1 and CDR2 (germline): SGDLS, YYNGEE. CDR3 nucleotide sequence: TGTGCCAGCAGCCCAGGGATCGCCTCCGAACAGCCCCAGCATTTT. Protein product: CASSPGIASEQPQHF.

The chain employs TRBV9 and TRBJ2-1, with TRBD2 identical over 12 bases. Germline values: CDR1 SGDLS, CDR2 YYNGEE. There are 20 residues in the CDR3. V dropped 3 bases and J dropped 9; count of bases not matched to a gene: 22. The CDR3 nucleotides are TGTGCCAGCAGCGGTCGCGGGCTAGCGGGAGGGCGCCCCCTCCCAGGTGAGCAGTTCTTC. Protein sequence: CASSGRGLAGGRPLPGEQFF.

The chain has TRBV27 and TRBJ2-7; D is perhaps TRBD2 (5 bases). The CDR3 runs to 13 residues. Trimming pared 1 base from V and 7 bases from J, leaving 11 bases between. Per germline, CDR1 MNHEY and CDR2 SMNVEV (reference sequence). The CDR3 sequence is CASSLFRDGEQYF. Here the CDR3 DNA reads TGTGCCAGCAGTTTATTTCGGGATGGGGAGCAGTACTTC.

This chain links TRBV3-1 (or the pseudogene TRBV3-2) with TRBJ2-1; TRBD1 agrees at 7 bases. Germline values: CDR1 LGHDT, CDR2 YNNKEL (reference sequence). The CDR3 has 14 residues. The ends lost 3 bases at V and 7 bases at J; junction bases unmatched: 6. DNA of the CDR3: TGTGCCAGCAGCCATCTAGGGGGCAAGAATGAGCAGTTCTTC. Translating it yields CASSHLGGKNEQFF.

V gene TRBV19 combines with J gene TRBJ1-2, with a weak D call TRBD1 (6 bases). This CDR3 is built from 15 residues. V was pared by 4 bases and J by 5 bases, with 17 bases between. Germline lookup yields CDR1 LNHDA and CDR2 SQIVND (reference sequence). The CDR3 loop reads CASSTGGGFGYGYTF. The CDR3 nucleotides are TGTGCCAGTAGTACGGGAGGGGGTTTTGGATATGGCTACACCTTC.

The V and J genes are TRBV5-6 and TRBJ2-1; 7 bases align to TRBD1. This CDR3 region has 16 residues. Germline lookup yields CDR1 SGHDT and CDR2 YYEEEE. V shed 5 bases and J 3 bases; nucleotides not matched to a gene: 11. CDR3 nucleotides: TGTGCCAGCAGGCCTGGGCCGGGACAGAGCTACAATGAGCAGTTCTTC. This encodes CASRPGPGQSYNEQFF.

On this clone: Mismatch with germline at one junction end may stem from a read error. CDR3 residues: CASSFRASGTDTQYF. The CDR3 nucleotides are TGTGCTAGCAGCTTCAGGGCTAGCGGCACAGATACGCAGTATTTT. V and J are TRBV7-7 and TRBJ2-3, with D maybe TRBD2 (6 bases). This CDR3 spans 15 amino acids. Looked up from germline, CDR1 is SSHAT and CDR2 is FNYEAQ (reference sequence).

V gene TRBV7-3 combines with J gene TRBJ2-2; TRBD1 matches at 7 bases. The junction had 10 bases not matched to a gene; V was cut back by 5 bases and J by 4 bases. The germline V gene encodes CDR1 SGHTA and CDR2 FQGTGA. The CDR3 is 16 residues long. The CDR3 DNA is TGTGCCAGCAGCCACAGGGGTAAGGAGTCCACCGGGGAGCTGTTTTTT. This codes for CASSHRGKESTGELFF.

The chain is built from TRBV10-1 and TRBJ1-1, with D uncertain. Trimming left V 0 bases short and J 5 bases short, with 10 bases between. This CDR3 has 14 residues. From germline, CDR1 is WNHNN and CDR2 SYGVQD (reference sequence). CDR3 coding DNA: TGCGCCAGCAGTGAGTCGGGTCCGGGAACTGAAGCTTTCTTT. Translating it yields CASSESGPGTEAFF.

The count of this clone is one. The chain links TRBV2 to TRBJ1-6; 7 bases fit TRBD1. V was pared by 8 bases and J by 9 bases, with 7 bases of the junction left unmatched. The V gene's germline CDR1 is SNHLY and CDR2 FYNNEI. This CDR3 spans 13 amino acids. The CDR3 DNA reads TGTGCCAGCTCCAGGGACAGAAGTTCACCCCTCCACTTT. Protein sequence: CASSRDRSSPLHF.

The sample holds a few counts of this clone. The chain joins TRBV6-1 to TRBJ1-5; D is unresolved. V dropped 2 bases and J dropped 6 bases, with 5 bases sitting between them. The CDR3 runs to 12 residues. Germline loops: CDR1 MNHNS, CDR2 SASEGT. For the CDR3, the DNA is TGTGCCAGCAGTGAATCGTCTCAGCCCCAGCATTTT. This gives the protein CASSESSQPQHF.

The chain recombines TRBV7-6 with TRBJ1-5; D uncertain. The CDR3 length is 14 residues. Per germline, CDR1 SGHVS and CDR2 FNYEAQ. Trimming took 4 bases from V and 4 from J, leaving 11 bases between them. DNA of the CDR3: TGTGCCAGCAGCTCGAGTCCACTGAATCAGCCCCAGCATTTT. As protein: CASSSSPLNQPQHF.

CDR3 coding DNA: TGCGCCAGCAGCCAAGATAGGGCGGTAGCGGGGGGCACAGATACGCAGTATTTT. Translated, it gives CASSQDRAVAGGTDTQYF. The J gene is TRBJ2-3, the V gene TRBV4-1, with 9 bases lining up with TRBD2. V lost 0 bases and J lost 1; bases outside the gene matches: 8. CDR3 length: 18 amino acids. Germline CDR1 reads MGHRA; CDR2 reads YSYEKL.

This clone was observed a few times. The rearrangement uses TRBV5-1 and TRBJ2-3; D unresolved. This CDR3 spans 10 amino acids. The germline CDR1 and CDR2 sequences are SGHRS and YFSETQ. V lost 9 bases, J lost 8 bases, and 10 bases lay in between. The CDR3 spells CATITVTQYF. The CDR3 region has the DNA TGCGCCACCATTACGGTTACGCAGTATTTT.

Turning to this clone: The sample holds other DNA sequences that translate to the same CDR3. The chain links TRBV5-1 to TRBJ2-5; unclear D gene. The V and J ends lost 0 bases and 5 bases respectively, with 8 bases between them. Germline V gene data show CDR1 as SGHRS and CDR2 as YFSETQ. The CDR3 spans 13 residues. CDR3 amino acids: CASSLVPEETQYF. The CDR3 DNA sequence: TGCGCCAGCAGCTTGGTACCGGAGGAGACCCAGTACTTC.